This T cell receptor (beta chain) was retrieved from a study of persistence of HIV-infected CD4 T cells. At the level of the study: Blood samples, up to roughly 200 mL, came from multiple time points, except a couple of leukapheresis donors sampled once. General study findings and limits: Compared with CD3/CD28-stimulated cells, CMV- and Gag-responding cells showed lower TCRbeta richness. Within sorted populations, more oligoclonal TCRs accompanied more oligoclonal proviruses.

Comment on this clone: Its antigen remains unidentified.

Overlapping HIV-1 Gag 15-mer peptides at approximately 0.96 ug per peptide per mL were used. Sorting of responding CD4+ T cells relied on upregulated CD40 ligand together with CD69. Plasma HIV-1 RNA stayed below 50 copies/mL for at least 4 years. The immunoSEQ assay was version 4, run in survey mode. Repertoires were generated with immunoSEQ multiplex PCR, while TCRdb's copy carries only in-frame clones and drops some. The sample includes some 30,000 clones, roughly 70% of them seen just once. The trim removed 3 bases at V and 4 bases at J, leaving 7 bases unmatched. CDR1 LNHDA and CDR2 SQIVND come from the germline V gene (reference sequence). The CDR3 is 15 amino acids.

Source: CD4+ T cells sorted from PBMCs after 18-hour stimulation, taken from a patient who received antiretroviral therapy. The source of this sequence is an adult man with HIV who was CMV-seropositive. This chain joins TRBV19 and TRBJ1-1, with 8 bases that match TRBD1. In DNA form, the CDR3 reads TGTGCCAGTAGTATCTGGACAGGGAGGGCCACTGAAGCTTTCTTT. Translation gives CASSIWTGRATEAFF.